Listed below are T cell receptor beta chains from one sample, sequenced in a study of radiotherapy plus CTLA-4 blockade in lung cancer. Profiled with immunoSEQ multiplex PCR; TCRdb holds only in-frame clones, not every one. The sample includes roughly 120,000 clones, 78% of them seen just once. The input for sequencing was peripheral blood, taken from a patient treated with radiotherapy plus ipilimumab. Receptors originate from a human donor with non-small cell lung cancer who had a partial response to radiotherapy plus ipilimumab. Each CDR3 is given with its conserved first and last residue. D genes are given only for firm matches. Clone size is stated in some rows and not others, as once, few, many or a class when expanded.

clone_size	j_call	d_call	v_call	cdr3_nt	cdr3_aa
NA	TRBJ2-1	NA	TRBV7-9	TGTGCCAGCAGCCCCCAAGCCCCGCAGGGGACCCTCGAGCAGTTCTTC	CASSPQAPQGTLEQFF
once	TRBJ1-1	TRBD1	TRBV29-1	TGCAGCGTGTCACAGGGGTTGAACACTGAAGCTTTCTTT	CSVSQGLNTEAFF
NA	TRBJ2-1	NA	TRBV29-1	TGCAGCGTTGTGCTAACTTTCTCCTACAATGAGCAGTTCTTC	CSVVLTFSYNEQFF
NA	TRBJ1-2	TRBD1	TRBV14	TGTGCCAGCAGCCAACGGACAGGGCCGACTGGCTACACCTTC	CASSQRTGPTGYTF
NA	TRBJ2-2	NA	TRBV19	TGTGCCAGTAGTGTAGGGTCCGGCACCGGGGAGCTGTTTTTT	CASSVGSGTGELFF
NA	TRBJ2-7	NA	TRBV28	TGTGCCAGCAGCCCCACAGGGTACCCCTACGAGCAGTACTTC	CASSPTGYPYEQYF
NA	TRBJ1-5	NA	TRBV6-5	TGTGCCAGCAGTTCCACAGGGTTTAGCAATCAGCCCCAGCATTTT	CASSSTGFSNQPQHF
once	TRBJ1-1	NA	TRBV4-2	TGTGCCAGCAGCTCACAGGAGAACACTGAAGCTTTCTTT	CASSSQENTEAFF
NA	TRBJ2-5	TRBD1	TRBV5-1	TGCGCCAGCAGCTCTACGACAGGGGGCTATGAGACCCAGTACTTC	CASSSTTGGYETQYF
NA	TRBJ2-7	TRBD2	TRBV2	TGTGCCAGCTGGGCTAGCGGGAGGGGCGACTCCTACGAGCAGTACTTC	CASWASGRGDSYEQYF
NA	TRBJ1-5	TRBD1	TRBV7-6	TGTGCCAGCAGCCTGGACAGGGGGAATCAGCCCCAGCATTTT	CASSLDRGNQPQHF
NA	TRBJ2-2	NA	TRBV11-2	TGTGCCAGCAGCTTAGTAGGCCAGGGTGTGTTCACCGGGGAGCTGTTTTTT	CASSLVGQGVFTGELFF
NA	TRBJ1-3	TRBD1	TRBV9	TGTGCCAGCAGCGTGGACCCGGACAGGATCTCTGGAAACACCATATATTTT	CASSVDPDRISGNTIYF
NA	TRBJ2-7	NA	TRBV28	TGTGCCAGCAGCAGAAACGACAGATACGAGCAGTACTTC	CASSRNDRYEQYF
NA	TRBJ2-2	NA	TRBV6-6	TGTGCCAGCAGTTACCGCTCGGGACTGAACACCGGGGAGCTGTTTTTT	CASSYRSGLNTGELFF
NA	TRBJ2-2	NA	TRBV27	TGTGCCAGCAGTTTTATGGACTCAAGCACCGGGGAGCTGTTTTTT	CASSFMDSSTGELFF